Presented here are 24 T cell receptor beta chains from one specimen sequenced in a study of shared clonotypes between healthy human individuals. The assay was immunoSEQ multiplex PCR, and TCRdb's table has in-frame clones only and misses some. The table has 780,000 or so clones, 55% to 80% seen once. Sequencing was done on a sample of memory CD4+ T cells sorted from blood. Documented subset: CD45RA-negative fraction. Receptors originate from a woman aged 25 to 39 in good health.

This clone was seen more than once but under ten times. The J gene is TRBJ2-5, the V gene TRBV9, with 8 bases fitting TRBD2. The V segment lost 3 bases and the J segment 5 bases; nucleotides outside the gene matches: 9. CDR1 and CDR2 (germline): SGDLS, YYNGEE. This CDR3 has 15 residues. CDR3 loop: CASSAGGQGAETQYF. The CDR3 nucleotides are TGTGCCAGCAGCGCGGGAGGGCAGGGTGCCGAGACCCAGTACTTC.

J is TRBJ1-2 and V is TRBV28, with D possibly matching TRBD1 (6 bases). Germline-derived CDR1 and CDR2 are MDHEN and SYDVKM. This CDR3 contains 16 residues. Trimming shortened V by 2 bases and J by 7 bases, and 20 bases separated the two germline ends. The CDR3 protein is CASSLDGGVVPFGYTF. CDR3 bases: TGTGCCAGCAGTTTAGATGGGGGCGTGGTCCCCTTTGGCTACACCTTC.

The genes are TRBV28 and TRBJ2-3, with D possibly TRBD2 on 5 matching bases. The CDR3 loop spans 13 amino acids. Trimming removed 10 bases at V and 1 base at J, with 12 bases between. Germline V gives CDR1 MDHEN, CDR2 SYDVKM. The CDR3 sequence: CATEGGGTDTQYF. As DNA, the CDR3 is TGTGCCACCGAGGGCGGAGGCACAGATACGCAGTATTTT.

The J gene is TRBJ1-5, the V gene TRBV19; D is perhaps TRBD1 (6 bases). The CDR3 spans 15 residues. Germline V lookup: CDR1 LNHDA, CDR2 SQIVND (reference sequence). Trimming took 4 bases from V and 3 from J, leaving 13 bases between them. The CDR3 sequence: CASSTGGGYNQPQHF. As DNA, the CDR3 is TGTGCCAGTAGTACCGGGGGGGGCTACAATCAGCCCCAGCATTTT.

J is TRBJ2-2 and V is TRBV5-1, with a weak D call TRBD2 (5 bases). The V end lost 0 bases, the J end lost 6 bases, and 9 bases lay between the germline ends. Germline assignment: CDR1 SGHRS and CDR2 YFSETQ. The CDR3 contains 14 residues. As DNA, the CDR3 is TGCGCCAGCAGCTTGGCACTAGTCTCCGGGGAGCTGTTTTTT. Translated, it gives CASSLALVSGELFF.

The chain employs TRBV2 and TRBJ2-5, with D possibly matching TRBD1 (6 bases). CDR1 is SNHLY and CDR2 is FYNNEI in the germline V gene. This CDR3 has 15 residues. V lost 5 bases, J lost 2 bases, and 15 bases lay in between. CDR3 nucleotides: TGTGCCAGCAGTCGACAGGCCCTCAGACAAGAGACCCAGTACTTC. Its translation is CASSRQALRQETQYF.

This clone was seen more than once but under ten times. The CDR3: CASKRTINTGELFF. CDR3 nucleotide sequence: TGTGCCAGCAAAAGGACAATCAACACCGGGGAGCTGTTTTTT. The chain links TRBV6-1 to TRBJ2-2; possibly TRBD1 for D (5 bases). Germline V gene lookup returns CDR1 MNHNS and CDR2 SASEGT. The CDR3 has 14 amino acids. Trimming stripped 7 bases from V and 2 bases from J, with 11 bases between.

The V and J genes are TRBV28 and TRBJ1-1, with D tentatively TRBD1 (6 bases). The CDR3 has 14 amino acids. Trimming cost V 3 bases and J 1 base, with 9 bases left between them. Germline lookup yields CDR1 MDHEN and CDR2 SYDVKM. The CDR3 DNA sequence: TGTGCCAGCAGTTTCTGGACAGAGAACACTGAAGCTTTCTTT. Residues: CASSFWTENTEAFF. Together with reference TRBV28 and TRBJ1-1, the CDR3 gives the full variable domain: DVKVTQSSRYLVKRTGEKVFLECVQDMDHENMFWYRQDPGLGLRLIYFSYDVKMKEKGDIPEGYSVSREKKERFSLILESASTNQTSMYLCASSFWTENTEAFFGQGTRLTVV.

The rearrangement joins TRBV13 to TRBJ2-4; D may be TRBD1 (6 bases). Trimming took 4 bases from V and 3 from J, leaving 22 bases between them. The germline V gene has CDR1 PRHDT and CDR2 FYEKMQ (reference sequence). The length of the CDR3 is 18 residues. The DNA for the CDR3 is TGTGCCAGCAGCTGGAACCCCAGGGGTCTGTTCGGCAAAAACATTCAGTACTTC. Protein sequence: CASSWNPRGLFGKNIQYF.

This chain links TRBV27 with TRBJ2-5; D call uncertain. Germline V lookup: CDR1 MNHEY, CDR2 SMNVEV (reference sequence). This CDR3 has 11 amino acids. V was cut by 6 bases and J by 4 bases, with 6 bases left in between. The CDR3 spells CASRKGETQYF. In DNA form, the CDR3 reads TGTGCCAGCAGGAAAGGAGAGACCCAGTACTTC.

This chain connects TRBV11-3 to TRBJ2-1, with unresolved D. The CDR3 is made up of 14 amino acids. Germline CDR1 is SGHNT and CDR2 is YENEEA. Trimming cost V 2 bases and J 9 bases, with 14 bases left between them. The chain's CDR3 is CASSLFGYNSEQFF. The CDR3 nucleotides read TGTGCCAGCAGCTTATTTGGCTACAATAGTGAGCAGTTCTTC.

The chain employs TRBV29-1 and TRBJ2-1; D not certain. The ends were cut back, 1 base at V and 5 bases at J, with 9 bases in the middle. From germline, CDR1 is SQVTM and CDR2 ANQGSEA. The CDR3 is 13 amino acids. CDR3 region: CSVEGRRDNEQFF. CDR3 sequence (DNA): TGCAGCGTTGAAGGTCGGAGAGACAATGAGCAGTTCTTC.

The CDR3 here is CASSALGQWVGYTF. CDR3 DNA sequence: TGTGCCAGCAGCGCCTTGGGACAATGGGTCGGCTACACCTTC. The rearrangement links TRBV27 to TRBJ1-2; D perhaps matches TRBD1 (6 bases). CDR3 size: 14 residues. Trimming pared 6 bases from V and 8 bases from J, leaving 19 bases between. The germline V gene encodes CDR1 MNHEY and CDR2 SMNVEV (reference sequence).

The chain recombines TRBV4-3 with TRBJ1-5; a weak D match, TRBD1 (5 bases). Germline V gene data show CDR1 as LGHNA and CDR2 as YSLEER. With 4 bases removed from V and 4 bases from J, the gap between germline ends came to 11 bases. CDR3 length: 14 amino acids. The CDR3 reads CASSPSRGNQPQHF. The CDR3 DNA follows: TGCGCCAGCAGCCCGTCGCGGGGGAATCAGCCCCAGCATTTT.

The chain has TRBV19 and TRBJ2-5; 8 bases match TRBD2. Germline values: CDR1 LNHDA, CDR2 SQIVND (reference sequence). V gave up 1 base and J gave up 4 bases; unmatched junction bases: 5. This CDR3 is 15 amino acids long. CDR3 amino acids: CASSIVGGARETQYF. The DNA of the CDR3 is TGTGCCAGTAGTATAGTCGGGGGGGCGAGAGAGACCCAGTACTTC.

This clone showed up many times. V gene TRBV27 combines with J gene TRBJ2-7, with 10 positions matching TRBD1. Germline V gene data show CDR1 as MNHEY and CDR2 as SMNVEV (reference sequence). The junction had 8 bases not matched to a gene; V was cut back by 6 bases and J by 3 bases. The CDR3 is 15 residues long. The CDR3, as DNA: TGTGCCAGCAGGGACTGGAGGACAGGGGGCTACGAGCAGTACTTC. It is translated as CASRDWRTGGYEQYF.

The chain links TRBV5-1 to TRBJ2-1, with 7 bases that match TRBD1. The CDR3 consists of 13 residues. In germline, CDR1 is SGHRS, CDR2 YFSETQ. V lost 8 bases, J lost 5 bases, and 7 bases stayed unmatched. The CDR3 bases are TGCGCCAGTAGACAGGGTTGGGACAATGAGCAGTTCTTC. It codes for CASRQGWDNEQFF.

J is TRBJ1-1 and V is TRBV5-5; no clear D gene. The CDR3 is 12 amino acids. V was cut by 4 bases and J by 10 bases, with 14 bases left in between. Germline V gene lookup returns CDR1 SGHKS and CDR2 YYEKEE (reference sequence). The CDR3 region has the DNA TGTGCCAGCAGCGTATCTTCGGGAGGAGCTTTCTTT. Translated, it gives CASSVSSGGAFF.

The chain combines TRBV7-9 with TRBJ1-2; 11 positions agree with TRBD1. Germline lookup yields CDR1 SEHNR and CDR2 FQNEAQ (reference sequence). This CDR3 region has 14 residues. V was pared by 5 bases and J by 8 bases, with 7 bases of the junction left unmatched. CDR3 in DNA: TGTGCCAGCAGCCACGCCCGGGACAGGGGGGGCTACACCTTC. Translation gives CASSHARDRGGYTF.

The CDR3 DNA reads as TGCGCCAGCAGCAGAAACAGGGGCCCACAAGAGACCCAGTACTTC. Translation: CASSRNRGPQETQYF. The rearrangement uses TRBV5-1 and TRBJ2-5; 7 bases agree with TRBD1. From germline, CDR1 is SGHRS and CDR2 YFSETQ. The V segment lost 4 bases and the J segment 2 bases; nucleotides outside the gene matches: 8. The CDR3 totals 15 residues.

In its sample, this clone was seen once. The chain recombines TRBV6-1 with TRBJ2-7; D is possibly TRBD1 or TRBD2 (6 bases each). The CDR3 extends over 15 amino acids. Trimming took off 5 bases at V and 4 bases at J, with 18 bases between the two ends. The germline V gene has CDR1 MNHNS and CDR2 SASEGT. For the CDR3, the DNA is TGTGCCAGCAGTAGAGACGGGGGCGCCGGGTACGAGCAGTACTTC. It specifies CASSRDGGAGYEQYF.

This clone turned up a few times. The J gene is TRBJ2-7, the V gene TRBV5-6; 9 nucleotides agree with TRBD1. Unmatched junction bases numbered 19, after V lost 5 bases and J lost 4 bases. The V gene's germline CDR1 is SGHDT and CDR2 YYEEEE. There are 18 residues in the CDR3. In nucleotides, the CDR3 is TGTGCCAGCAGTGTACAGGGGGCGAGGATCGATGCATCTTACGAGCAGTACTTC. Translating it yields CASSVQGARIDASYEQYF.

Worth noting for this clone: A read error may explain this, as a much larger clone is one base away. Other DNA sequences in this sample translate to the same CDR3. The V and J genes are TRBV4-1 and TRBJ1-3; D is unresolved. Per the germline V gene, CDR1 is MGHRA and CDR2 is YSYEKL. The CDR3 contains 12 residues. Trimming removed 1 base from V and 4 bases from J, with 2 bases in between. CDR3 residues: CASSQGGNTIYF. In DNA form, the CDR3 reads TGCGCCAGCAGCCAAGGGGGAAACACCATATATTTT.

Only a few counts were recorded for this clone. V is TRBV29-1 and J is TRBJ1-2; D unclear. Trimming pared 4 bases from V and 0 bases from J, leaving 6 bases between. Germline CDR1 reads SQVTM; CDR2 reads ANQGSEA. The CDR3 consists of 12 residues. CDR3 in DNA: TGCAGCGTTGCCGGTCCTAACTATGGCTACACCTTC. The encoded protein is CSVAGPNYGYTF.